The clone carrying this T cell receptor beta chain was seen only a few times. Its antigen is still unknown. The germline V and J ends were trimmed by 0 bases and 4 bases, with 6 bases remaining between them. The germline V gene encodes CDR1 WNHNN and CDR2 SYGVQD (reference sequence). The CDR3 runs 13 residues. MiXCR was run by TCRdb on the reads, yielding one entry per CDR3 protein. The sample includes hundreds of thousands of distinct CDR3 sequences, roughly 9.5% seen only once; the top ten take approximately 4.7%. This specimen comes from a study of T cell repertoires in cytomegalovirus infection. As for the study in general: An indication of both CMV infection and matching HLA type came from public TCR beta signatures.

The study's findings and limits: People with CMV and the relevant HLA were identified by cumulative public TCR beta family frequency. Clonotypes of TCR beta that were HLA-C-restricted and CMV-specific dominated the ex vivo response.

The rearrangement links TRBV10-1 to TRBJ2-5; no definite D call. The sequence was collected from a human donor in good health (CMV status not recorded). Some clones in this sample may be carry-over from other donors' samples. Sequencing used PBMCs. CDR3 sequence (DNA): TGCGCCAGCAGTGAGTCCCCAGGAGAGACCCAGTACTTC. This translates into CASSESPGETQYF.